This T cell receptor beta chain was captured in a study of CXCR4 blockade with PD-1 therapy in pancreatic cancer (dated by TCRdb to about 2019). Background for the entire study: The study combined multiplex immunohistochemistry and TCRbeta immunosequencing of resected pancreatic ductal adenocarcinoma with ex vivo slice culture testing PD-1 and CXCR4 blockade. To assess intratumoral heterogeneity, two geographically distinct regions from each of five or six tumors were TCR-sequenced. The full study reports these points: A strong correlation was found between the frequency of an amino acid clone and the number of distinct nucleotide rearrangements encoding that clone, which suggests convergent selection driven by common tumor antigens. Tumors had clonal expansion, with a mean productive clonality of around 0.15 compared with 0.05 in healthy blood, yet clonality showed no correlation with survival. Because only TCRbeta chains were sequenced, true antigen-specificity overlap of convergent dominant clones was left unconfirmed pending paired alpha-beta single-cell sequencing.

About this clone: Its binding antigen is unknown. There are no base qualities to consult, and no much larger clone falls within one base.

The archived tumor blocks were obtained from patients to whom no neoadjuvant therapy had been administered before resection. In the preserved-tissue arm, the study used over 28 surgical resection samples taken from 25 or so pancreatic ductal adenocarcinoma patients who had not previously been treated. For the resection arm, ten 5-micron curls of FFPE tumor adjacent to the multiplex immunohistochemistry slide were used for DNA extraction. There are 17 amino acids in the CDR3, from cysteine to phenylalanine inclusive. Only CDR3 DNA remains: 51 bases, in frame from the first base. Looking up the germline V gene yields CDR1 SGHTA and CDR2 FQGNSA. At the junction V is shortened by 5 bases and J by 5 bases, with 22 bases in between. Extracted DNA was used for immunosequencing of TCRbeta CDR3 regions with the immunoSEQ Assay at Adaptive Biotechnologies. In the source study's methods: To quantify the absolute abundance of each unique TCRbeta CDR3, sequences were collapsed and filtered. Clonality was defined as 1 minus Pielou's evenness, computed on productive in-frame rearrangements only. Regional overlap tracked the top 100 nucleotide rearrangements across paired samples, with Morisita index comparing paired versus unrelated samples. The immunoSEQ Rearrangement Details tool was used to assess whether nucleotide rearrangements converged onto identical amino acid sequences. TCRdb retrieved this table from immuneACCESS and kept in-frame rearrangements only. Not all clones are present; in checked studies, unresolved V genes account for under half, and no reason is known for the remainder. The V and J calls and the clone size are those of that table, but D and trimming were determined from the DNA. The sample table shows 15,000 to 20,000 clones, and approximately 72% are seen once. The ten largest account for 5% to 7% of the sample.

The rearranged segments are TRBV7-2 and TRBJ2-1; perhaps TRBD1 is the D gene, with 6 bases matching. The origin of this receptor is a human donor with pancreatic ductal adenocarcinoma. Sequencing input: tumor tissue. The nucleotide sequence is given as TGTGCCAGCAGCCGACGTTCGTCCGGGACACCTGACAATGAGCAGTTCTTC. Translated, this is CASSRRSSGTPDNEQFF.